Presented here are 18 T cell receptor beta chains from one specimen sequenced in a study of blood T cell repertoires in COVID-19. Data came from immunoSEQ multiplex PCR; TCRdb stores just in-frame clones and leaves some out. The repertoire holds under 65,000 clones, with about nine tenths as singletons. The sample taken for sequencing was peripheral blood. These receptors originate from a man aged 80 or over with acute or convalescent COVID-19.

V and J are TRBV11-2 and TRBJ2-5; TRBD1 matches at 7 bases. The CDR3 has 16 residues. The germline gives CDR1 SGHAT, CDR2 FQNNGV. V was clipped by 7 bases and J by 1 base; unmatched bases: 12. The CDR3: CASTGRGPNSQETQYF. The CDR3 DNA is TGTGCCAGCACCGGTAGGGGGCCCAACAGCCAAGAGACCCAGTACTTC.

DNA of the CDR3: TGTGCCAGCAGTCTAACCGGGACAGGGGCTACTGAAGCTTTCTTT. Translation: CASSLTGTGATEAFF. The chain couples TRBV2 to TRBJ1-1; 10 bases fit TRBD1. Trimming took 5 bases from V and 5 from J; bases not matched to a gene: 8. CDR3 size: 15 residues. Germline CDR1 and CDR2: SNHLY and FYNNEI. The whole variable domain, filled in from reference TRBV2 and TRBJ1-1, reads EPEVTQTPSHQVTQMGQEVILRCVPISNHLYFYWYRQILGQKVEFLVSFYNNEISEKSEIFDDQFSVERPDGSNFTLKIRSTKLEDSAMYFCASSLTGTGATEAFFGQGTRLTVV.

There are a few counts of this clone. This sequence joins TRBV29-1 and TRBJ1-2; 10 positions match TRBD1. This CDR3 region has 13 residues. Germline lookup yields CDR1 SQVTM and CDR2 ANQGSEA. Trimming removed 3 bases from V and 8 bases from J; junction bases left unmatched: 6. The CDR3 nucleotides read TGCAGCGTTGACCCCGGACAGGGGGGGGGCTACACCTTC. It yields the protein CSVDPGQGGGYTF.

This chain links TRBV10-3 with TRBJ2-7; 8 positions agree with TRBD2. Germline V gene lookup returns CDR1 ENHRY and CDR2 SYGVKD. The CDR3 sequence is 16 residues long. Trimming removed 0 bases from V and 6 bases from J; junction bases left unmatched: 10. In nucleotides, the CDR3 is TGTGCCATCAGTGAGTCGACGACGGGGGGGCGGCTCGAGCAGTACTTC. Protein sequence: CAISESTTGGRLEQYF.

This clone is labeled medium-sized (0.01 to 0.1%). Other DNA sequences in the sample encode the same CDR3. The rearrangement links TRBV19 to TRBJ1-6; possibly TRBD1 for D (5 bases). The CDR3 spans 14 residues. Germline V gene data show CDR1 as LNHDA and CDR2 as SQIVND (reference sequence). Trimming left V 3 bases short and J 6 bases short, with 9 bases between. CDR3 coding DNA: TGTGCCAGTAGTATTACTGGGGCTAATTCACCCCTCCACTTT. Translation gives CASSITGANSPLHF.

The rearrangement joins TRBV6-6 to TRBJ1-5; 9 nucleotides align to TRBD1. The CDR3 spans 16 residues. V gave up 3 bases and J gave up 4 bases; unmatched junction bases: 7. From germline, CDR1 is MNHNY and CDR2 SVGAGI (reference sequence). CDR3 region: CASSYTGQGINQPQHF. The DNA of the CDR3 is TGTGCCAGCAGTTATACAGGACAGGGGATTAATCAGCCCCAGCATTTT.

CDR3 sequence: CASSQRHRGKLTGELFF. CDR3 coding DNA: TGCGCCAGCAGTCAAAGACACAGGGGAAAACTCACCGGGGAGCTGTTTTTT. The chain joins TRBV23-1 to TRBJ2-2; 7 bases map to TRBD1. TRBV23-1 is an ORF, and what it does is uncertain. The CDR3 has 17 residues. J gave up 4 bases and V 2 bases, and 10 bases lay outside the gene matches.

The rearrangement links TRBV28 to TRBJ2-7; 7 nucleotides match TRBD1. This CDR3 is built from 13 residues. The germline gives CDR1 MDHEN, CDR2 SYDVKM. J was trimmed by 0 bases and V by 7 bases; bases with no gene match: 3. The CDR3 DNA is TGTGCCAGCAATGACAGGGCCTCCTACGAGCAGTACTTC. It specifies CASNDRASYEQYF.

The chain combines TRBV6-5 with TRBJ1-2; tentatively, D is TRBD1 (6 bases). V lost 7 bases to trimming and J lost 6 bases, with 21 bases between them. In germline, CDR1 is MNHEY, CDR2 SVGAGI. There are 15 residues in the CDR3. DNA for the CDR3: TGTGCCAGCAATACAGGGAAGGGCCCCTACGATGGCTACACCTTC. Protein sequence: CASNTGKGPYDGYTF.

The DNA of the CDR3 is TGTGCCAGCAGCTTAAACGGGAATCTAGCTAACACCGGGGAGCTGTTTTTT. Protein: CASSLNGNLANTGELFF. The chain couples TRBV7-2 to TRBJ2-2; D is possibly TRBD2 (5 bases). This CDR3 contains 17 residues. Germline V lookup: CDR1 SGHTA, CDR2 FQGNSA. The ends were cut back, 2 bases at V and 2 bases at J, with 15 bases in the middle.

This clone came up a few times. The V gene is TRBV13, the J gene TRBJ2-7; TRBD1 agrees at 7 bases. Trimming removed 6 bases from V and 3 bases from J; junction bases left unmatched: 5. This CDR3 spans 13 amino acids. Per germline, CDR1 PRHDT and CDR2 FYEKMQ (reference sequence). This CDR3 is CASRRQGIYEQYF. In nucleotides, the CDR3 is TGTGCCAGCAGACGACAGGGCATCTACGAGCAGTACTTC.

V usage is TRBV5-4 and J usage is TRBJ1-2; D is uncertain. The CDR3 loop spans 14 amino acids. Germline V gene sequence: CDR1 SGHNT, CDR2 YYREEE (reference sequence). V shed 5 bases and J shed 2 bases, with 13 bases lying between them. The CDR3: CASRSRVSNYGYTF. In DNA form, the CDR3 reads TGTGCCAGCAGATCGAGGGTTTCCAACTATGGCTACACCTTC.

The genes are TRBV6-5 and TRBJ2-7, with TRBD1 matching 7 bases. Germline CDR1 and CDR2: MNHEY and SVGAGI. With 4 bases clipped from V and 0 bases from J, the junction kept 3 bases outside the gene matches. This CDR3 is built from 14 residues. The CDR3 nucleotides read TGTGCCAGCAGTTCAGGGGGTAGCTCCTACGAGCAGTACTTC. This gives the protein CASSSGGSSYEQYF.

V gene TRBV21-1 combines with J gene TRBJ1-3; TRBD1, the D gene given by the table, was not confirmed from the DNA. TRBV21-1 is given as a pseudogene. The CDR3 consists of 17 residues. In DNA, the CDR3 is TGTGCCAGCAGCTCCTCCGGGACAGCCACCTCTGGAAACACCATATATTTT. Translating it yields CASSSSGTATSGNTIYF.

This clone was recorded once. The V call is TRBV19, the J call TRBJ1-2; D call uncertain. V was shortened by 0 bases and J by 6 bases, with 17 bases between the two germline ends. The germline gives CDR1 LNHDA, CDR2 SQIVND (reference sequence). The CDR3 runs to 16 residues. The CDR3 sequence: CASSIDPFNRGNGYTF. Here the CDR3 DNA reads TGTGCCAGTAGTATAGATCCTTTTAACCGAGGGAATGGCTACACCTTC. The full variable domain, completed using reference TRBV19 and TRBJ1-2, is DGGITQSPKYLFRKEGQNVTLSCEQNLNHDAMYWYRQDPGQGLRLIYYSQIVNDFQKGDIAEGYSVSREKKESFPLTVTSAQKNPTAFYLCASSIDPFNRGNGYTFGSGTRLTVV.

The chain is built from TRBV5-1 and TRBJ2-7; 11 bases map to TRBD2. Trimming removed 5 bases from V and 2 bases from J; junction bases left unmatched: 6. CDR3 size: 15 residues. Germline CDR1 reads SGHRS; CDR2 reads YFSETQ. The CDR3: CASRSLAGVTYEQYF. The CDR3, as DNA: TGCGCCAGCAGATCACTAGCGGGGGTTACCTACGAGCAGTACTTC. Full variable domain (rest looked up from reference TRBV5-1 and TRBJ2-7): KAGVTQTPRYLIKTRGQQVTLSCSPISGHRSVSWYQQTPGQGLQFLFEYFSETQRNKGNFPGRFSGRQFSNSRSEMNVSTLELGDSALYLCASRSLAGVTYEQYFGPGTRLTVT.

This clone was counted once. CDR3 sequence: CASSQQGQGGGEQYF. Here the CDR3 DNA reads TGTGCCAGCAGTCAGCAGGGACAGGGTGGGGGCGAGCAGTACTTC. The chain joins TRBV6-5 to TRBJ2-7; 9 bases map to TRBD1. The CDR3 sequence is 15 residues long. Germline lookup yields CDR1 MNHEY and CDR2 SVGAGI. V dropped 5 bases and J dropped 6; count of bases not matched to a gene: 11.

CDR3 sequence: CASSVGTGGNQPQHF. Here the CDR3 DNA reads TGTGCCAGCAGCGTAGGGACAGGGGGCAATCAGCCCCAGCATTTT. The chain couples TRBV9 to TRBJ1-5; 9 bases fit TRBD1. This CDR3 has 15 amino acids. V trimming: 0 bases; J trimming: 2 bases; junction bases outside the gene matches: 0. The germline gives CDR1 SGDLS, CDR2 YYNGEE.